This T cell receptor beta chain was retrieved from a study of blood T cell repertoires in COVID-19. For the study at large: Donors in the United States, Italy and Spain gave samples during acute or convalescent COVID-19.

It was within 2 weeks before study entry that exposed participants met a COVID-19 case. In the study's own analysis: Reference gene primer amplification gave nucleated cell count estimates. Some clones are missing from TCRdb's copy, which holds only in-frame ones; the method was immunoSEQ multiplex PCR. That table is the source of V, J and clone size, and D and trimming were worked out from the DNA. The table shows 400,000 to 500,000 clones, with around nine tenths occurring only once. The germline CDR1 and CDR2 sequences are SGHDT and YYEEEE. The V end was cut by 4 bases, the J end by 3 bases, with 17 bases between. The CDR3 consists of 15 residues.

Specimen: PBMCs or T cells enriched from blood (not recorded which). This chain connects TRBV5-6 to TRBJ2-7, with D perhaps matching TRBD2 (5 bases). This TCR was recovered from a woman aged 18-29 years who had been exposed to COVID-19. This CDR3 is CASSEDRPGFYEQYF. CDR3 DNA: TGTGCCAGCAGCGAGGACCGTCCGGGGTTCTACGAGCAGTACTTC.